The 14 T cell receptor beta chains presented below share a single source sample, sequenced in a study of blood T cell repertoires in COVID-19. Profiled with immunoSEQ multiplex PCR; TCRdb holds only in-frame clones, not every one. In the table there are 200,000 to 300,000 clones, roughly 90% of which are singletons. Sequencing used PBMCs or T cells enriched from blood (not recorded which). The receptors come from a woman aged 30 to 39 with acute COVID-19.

CDR3 region: CASSQGLAETQYF. The DNA of the CDR3 is TGCGCCAGCAGCCAAGGGCTAGCGGAGACCCAGTACTTC. This chain joins TRBV4-1 and TRBJ2-5, with a weak D call TRBD2 (6 bases). Germline CDR1 is MGHRA and CDR2 is YSYEKL. The CDR3 totals 13 residues. With 1 base removed from V and 5 bases from J, the gap between germline ends came to 8 bases.

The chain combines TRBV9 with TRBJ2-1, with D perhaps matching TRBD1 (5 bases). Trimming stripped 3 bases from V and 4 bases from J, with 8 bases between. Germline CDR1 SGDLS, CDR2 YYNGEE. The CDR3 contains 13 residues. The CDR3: CASSATGYNEQFF. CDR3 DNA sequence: TGTGCCAGCAGCGCAACAGGTTACAATGAGCAGTTCTTC. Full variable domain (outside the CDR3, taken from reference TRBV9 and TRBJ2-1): DSGVTQTPKHLITATGQRVTLRCSPRSGDLSVYWYQQSLDQGLQFLIQYYNGEERAKGNILERFSAQQFPDLHSELNLSSLELGDSALYFCASSATGYNEQFFGPGTRLTVL.

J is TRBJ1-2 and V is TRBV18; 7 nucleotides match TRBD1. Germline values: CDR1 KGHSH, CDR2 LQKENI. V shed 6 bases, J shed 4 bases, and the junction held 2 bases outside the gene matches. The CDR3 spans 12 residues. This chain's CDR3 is CASSDRVYGYTF. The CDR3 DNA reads TGTGCCAGCTCCGACAGGGTCTATGGCTACACCTTC.

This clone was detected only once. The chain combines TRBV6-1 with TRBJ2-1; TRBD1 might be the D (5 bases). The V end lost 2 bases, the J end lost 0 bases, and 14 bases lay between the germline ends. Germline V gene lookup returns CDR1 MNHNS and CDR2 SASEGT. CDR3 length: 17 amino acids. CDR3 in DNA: TGTGCCAGCAGTGAAAGGGGCCACCTCGCCTCCTACAATGAGCAGTTCTTC. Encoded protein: CASSERGHLASYNEQFF.

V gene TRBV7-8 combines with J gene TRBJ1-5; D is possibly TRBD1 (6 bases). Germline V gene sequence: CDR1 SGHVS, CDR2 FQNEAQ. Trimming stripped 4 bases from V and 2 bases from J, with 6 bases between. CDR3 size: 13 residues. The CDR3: CASSSGGNQPQHF. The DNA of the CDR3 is TGTGCCAGCAGCTCAGGGGGCAATCAGCCCCAGCATTTT.

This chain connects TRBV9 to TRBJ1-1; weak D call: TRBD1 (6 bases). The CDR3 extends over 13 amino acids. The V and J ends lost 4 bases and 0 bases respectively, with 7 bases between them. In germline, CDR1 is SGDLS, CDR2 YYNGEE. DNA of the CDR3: TGTGCCAGCAGCCAGGGGATGAACACTGAAGCTTTCTTT. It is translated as CASSQGMNTEAFF.

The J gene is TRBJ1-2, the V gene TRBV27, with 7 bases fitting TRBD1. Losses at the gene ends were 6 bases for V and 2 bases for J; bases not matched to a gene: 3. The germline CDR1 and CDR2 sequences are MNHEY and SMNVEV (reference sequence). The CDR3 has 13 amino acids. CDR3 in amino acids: CASSQGGNYGYTF. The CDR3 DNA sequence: TGTGCCAGCAGCCAAGGGGGCAACTATGGCTACACCTTC.

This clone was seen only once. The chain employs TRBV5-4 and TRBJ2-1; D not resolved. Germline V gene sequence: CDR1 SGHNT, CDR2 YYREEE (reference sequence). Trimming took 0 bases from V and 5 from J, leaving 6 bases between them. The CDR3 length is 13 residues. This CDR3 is CASSLGLDNEQFF. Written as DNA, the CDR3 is TGTGCCAGCAGCTTGGGACTGGACAATGAGCAGTTCTTC. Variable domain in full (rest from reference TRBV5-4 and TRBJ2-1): ETGVTQSPTHLIKTRGQQVTLRCSSQSGHNTVSWYQQALGQGPQFIFQYYREEENGRGNFPPRFSGLQFPNYSSELNVNALELDDSALYLCASSLGLDNEQFFGPGTRLTVL.

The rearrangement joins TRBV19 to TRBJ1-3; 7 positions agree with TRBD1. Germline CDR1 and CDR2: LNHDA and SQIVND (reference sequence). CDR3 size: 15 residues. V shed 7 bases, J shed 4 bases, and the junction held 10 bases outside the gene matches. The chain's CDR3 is CASNPTGVAGNTIYF. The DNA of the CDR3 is TGTGCCAGTAACCCAACAGGGGTCGCCGGAAACACCATATATTTT.

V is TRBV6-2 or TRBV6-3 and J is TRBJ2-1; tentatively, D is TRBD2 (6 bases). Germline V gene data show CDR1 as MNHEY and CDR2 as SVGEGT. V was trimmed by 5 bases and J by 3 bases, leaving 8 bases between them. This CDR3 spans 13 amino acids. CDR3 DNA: TGTGCCAGCAGTACGGACTACTACAATGAGCAGTTCTTC. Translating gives CASSTDYYNEQFF.

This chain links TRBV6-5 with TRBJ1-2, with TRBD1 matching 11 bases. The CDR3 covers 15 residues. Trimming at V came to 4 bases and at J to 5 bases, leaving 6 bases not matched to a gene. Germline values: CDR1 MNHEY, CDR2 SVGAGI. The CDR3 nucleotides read TGTGCCAGCAGTTCTCCGGGACAGGGGGTATATGGCTACACCTTC. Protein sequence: CASSSPGQGVYGYTF.

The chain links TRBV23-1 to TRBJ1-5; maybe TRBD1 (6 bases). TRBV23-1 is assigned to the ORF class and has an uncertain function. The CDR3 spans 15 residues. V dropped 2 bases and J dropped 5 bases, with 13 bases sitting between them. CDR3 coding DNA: TGCGCCAGCAGTCAAATTCAGGGGTGGCATCAGCCCCAGCATTTT. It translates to CASSQIQGWHQPQHF.

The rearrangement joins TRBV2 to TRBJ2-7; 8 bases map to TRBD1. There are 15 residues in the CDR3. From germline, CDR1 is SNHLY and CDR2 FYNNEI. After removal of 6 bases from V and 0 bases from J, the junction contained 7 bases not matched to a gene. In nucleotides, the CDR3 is TGTGCCAGCAGCTGGGACAGGAACCGCTCCTACGAGCAGTACTTC. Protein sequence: CASSWDRNRSYEQYF.

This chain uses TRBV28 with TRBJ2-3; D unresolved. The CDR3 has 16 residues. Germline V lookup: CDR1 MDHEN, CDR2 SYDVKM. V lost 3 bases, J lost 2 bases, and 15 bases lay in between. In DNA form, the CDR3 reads TGTGCCAGCAGTTTTGCCCCGGTAATCCCCACAGATACGCAGTATTTT. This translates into CASSFAPVIPTDTQYF.